This T cell receptor beta chain was obtained from a study of blood T cells in healthy people across ages. Findings and limits, study-wide: Age showed a roughly linear inverse relationship with TCR beta diversity per million T cells. The study found more naive CD4+ cells and higher diversity in long-lived than aged donors.

Then a second PCR, running roughly 6 to 12 cycles, was carried out with a sample-barcoded 5' primer and a J-beta primer mix. A 12-random-nucleotide template-switch adaptor tagged each cDNA molecule. TCRdb called the 5' RACE reads again in MiXCR, with one record for every CDR3 protein. This sample carries 2 million or so distinct CDR3 sequences, 49% of them seen once, and the ten largest clones take roughly 2%. Turning to this clonotype: Antigen unknown.

V lost 3 bases and J 7 bases, leaving 7 bases between the germline ends. The CDR3 covers 13 residues. CDR1 and CDR2 from the germline V gene are ENHRY and SYGVKD. Sequenced sample: blood. This chain links TRBV10-3 with TRBJ1-6; D perhaps matches TRBD1 (5 bases). This clonotype was obtained from a middle-aged woman in good health. Here the CDR3 reads CAISDGGNSPLHF. The CDR3 DNA sequence: TGTGCCATCAGTGACGGGGGAAATTCACCCCTCCACTTT.